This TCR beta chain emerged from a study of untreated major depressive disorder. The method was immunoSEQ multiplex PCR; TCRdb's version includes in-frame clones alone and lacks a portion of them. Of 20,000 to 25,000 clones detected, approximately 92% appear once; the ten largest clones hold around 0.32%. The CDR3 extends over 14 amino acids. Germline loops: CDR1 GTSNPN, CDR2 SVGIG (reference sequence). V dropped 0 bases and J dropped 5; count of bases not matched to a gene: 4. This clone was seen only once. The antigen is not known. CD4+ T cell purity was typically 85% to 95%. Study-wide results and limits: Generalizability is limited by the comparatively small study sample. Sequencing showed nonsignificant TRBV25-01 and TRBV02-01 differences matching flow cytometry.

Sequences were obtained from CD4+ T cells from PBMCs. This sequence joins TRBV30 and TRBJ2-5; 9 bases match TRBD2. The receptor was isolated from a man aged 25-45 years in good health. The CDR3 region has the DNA TGTGCCTGGAGTGTTGGGGCGGGAGGGGAGACCCAGTACTTC. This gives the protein CAWSVGAGGETQYF. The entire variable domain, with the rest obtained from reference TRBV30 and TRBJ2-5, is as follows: SQTIHQWPATLVQPVGSPLSLECTVEGTSNPNLYWYRQAAGRGLQLLFYSVGIGQISSEVPQNLSASRPQDRQFILSSKKLLLSDSGFYLCAWSVGAGGETQYFGPGTRLLVL.